Below are 20 T cell receptor beta chains sequenced from a single sample in a study of Ad26.COV2.S vaccination and SARS-CoV-2 variants. Indicated treatment: roughly 19 received Ad26.COV2.S at low or high dose, single or two shots; 5 received placebo; per-sample allocation not given. All samples were drawn on day 63, counting from the first vaccine or placebo injection. This table comes from immunoSEQ multiplex PCR, and its TCRdb copy is limited to in-frame clones, with some not included. The sample records about 350,000 clones, around 89% being singletons. The sequenced sample was peripheral blood, obtained in a trial of Ad26.COV2.S vaccine versus placebo. The receptors shown here come from a person aged 18-65 years who received the Ad26.COV2.S COVID-19 vaccine or a placebo.

V is TRBV28 and J is TRBJ2-6, with TRBD2 matching over 9 bases. From germline, CDR1 is MDHEN and CDR2 SYDVKM. CDR3 length: 16 amino acids. The trim removed 5 bases at V and 5 bases at J, leaving 7 bases unmatched. The CDR3 loop reads CASSPSGRIWANVLTF. CDR3 sequence (DNA): TGTGCCAGCAGTCCAAGCGGGAGGATCTGGGCCAACGTCCTGACTTTC.

This chain links TRBV19 with TRBJ1-1; D is undetermined. Germline values: CDR1 LNHDA, CDR2 SQIVND (reference sequence). CDR3 length: 14 amino acids. Deletions cut 3 bases from V and 4 bases from J, with 12 bases between. CDR3 loop: CASSISSGSTEAFF. For the CDR3, the DNA is TGTGCCAGTAGTATTAGTTCGGGGAGCACTGAAGCTTTCTTT.

V gene TRBV27 combines with J gene TRBJ1-2; possibly TRBD1 for D (5 bases). V lost 0 bases to trimming and J lost 8 bases, with 16 bases between them. CDR1 is MNHEY, CDR2 SMNVEV, per germline (reference sequence). The CDR3 loop spans 15 amino acids. DNA for the CDR3: TGTGCCAGCAGTTTATCAGTAGGCAGGGTGGGCGGCTACACCTTC. Translating gives CASSLSVGRVGGYTF.

The V call is TRBV7-2, the J call TRBJ1-3; D not resolved. CDR1 SGHTA and CDR2 FQGNSA come from the germline V gene. This CDR3 is 15 amino acids long. V shed 2 bases and J shed 1 base, with 9 bases lying between them. Written as DNA, the CDR3 is TGTGCCAGCAGCTTACTAGGGAATTCTGGAAACACCATATATTTT. Translation gives CASSLLGNSGNTIYF.

This chain uses TRBV29-1 with TRBJ2-1; 8 bases line up with TRBD2. This CDR3 has 13 residues. Germline assignment: CDR1 SQVTM and CDR2 ANQGSEA. The trim removed 6 bases at V and 8 bases at J, leaving 9 bases unmatched. CDR3 in amino acids: CSVEPGLVDEQFF. Written as DNA, the CDR3 is TGCAGCGTGGAACCGGGACTAGTCGATGAGCAGTTCTTC.

This sequence joins TRBV5-1 and TRBJ2-7; D is unresolved. Germline V gene sequence: CDR1 SGHRS, CDR2 YFSETQ. V lost 1 base and J 1 base, leaving 6 bases between the germline ends. The CDR3 has 13 amino acids. CDR3 loop: CASSLMGSYEQYF. The CDR3 coding sequence is TGCGCCAGCAGCTTGATGGGGTCCTACGAGCAGTACTTC. The complete variable domain, with remaining parts taken from reference TRBV5-1 and TRBJ2-7, reads KAGVTQTPRYLIKTRGQQVTLSCSPISGHRSVSWYQQTPGQGLQFLFEYFSETQRNKGNFPGRFSGRQFSNSRSEMNVSTLELGDSALYLCASSLMGSYEQYFGPGTRLTVT.

This sequence joins TRBV7-8 and TRBJ1-1; D remains ambiguous. CDR1 SGHVS and CDR2 FQNEAQ come from the germline V gene. The V end lost 1 base, the J end lost 4 bases, and 13 bases lay between the germline ends. This CDR3 is 15 amino acids long. The CDR3 loop is CASSLVSSGGTEAFF. The CDR3 coding sequence is TGTGCCAGCAGCTTAGTTTCGTCAGGAGGCACTGAAGCTTTCTTT.

The chain has TRBV4-1 and TRBJ2-4, with 7 bases identical to TRBD1. Looked up from germline, CDR1 is MGHRA and CDR2 is YSYEKL. This CDR3 is built from 13 residues. J was trimmed by 5 bases and V by 9 bases; bases with no gene match: 7. The CDR3 DNA sequence: TGCGCCAGTAAACGGGACAGTGAAAACATTCAGTACTTC. This sequence encodes CASKRDSENIQYF.

The J gene is TRBJ1-1, the V gene TRBV7-2; 9 bases are shared with TRBD1. This CDR3 comprises 17 residues. Germline values: CDR1 SGHTA, CDR2 FQGNSA. V lost 5 bases to trimming and J lost 0 bases; unmatched junction nucleotides: 10. DNA of the CDR3: TGTGCCAGCAGCCCTAGCTACAGGGGGCGGATGAACACTGAAGCTTTCTTT. As protein: CASSPSYRGRMNTEAFF.

The rearrangement links TRBV11-2 to TRBJ2-7; the D is unclear. CDR1 and CDR2 from the germline V gene are SGHAT and FQNNGV. The CDR3 extends over 13 amino acids. Trimming pared 4 bases from V and 7 bases from J, leaving 14 bases between. The CDR3 sequence is CASSSTLKLEQYF. The CDR3 region has the DNA TGTGCCAGCAGCTCCACCCTTAAGCTGGAGCAGTACTTC. Supplemented by reference TRBV11-2 and TRBJ2-7, the full variable domain reads EAGVAQSPRYKIIEKRQSVAFWCNPISGHATLYWYQQILGQGPKLLIQFQNNGVVDDSQLPKDRFSAERLKGVDSTLKIQPAKLEDSAVYLCASSSTLKLEQYFGPGTRLTVT.

This clone was recorded once. The chain recombines TRBV4-3 with TRBJ1-1; D is perhaps TRBD1 (6 bases). The germline gives CDR1 LGHNA, CDR2 YSLEER. The CDR3 extends over 16 amino acids. V was pared by 3 bases and J by 6 bases, with 20 bases between. CDR3 amino acids: CASSQSQAGAGAEAFF. CDR3 sequence (DNA): TGCGCCAGCAGCCAGTCCCAAGCAGGGGCAGGGGCTGAAGCTTTCTTT.

The V call is TRBV19, the J call TRBJ1-2; 10 nucleotides line up with TRBD1. V was clipped by 4 bases and J by 8 bases; unmatched bases: 7. Looked up from germline, CDR1 is LNHDA and CDR2 is SQIVND (reference sequence). The CDR3 loop spans 14 amino acids. The CDR3 DNA reads as TGTGCCAGTAGTACCTCCGGGACAGGGGTCGGCTACACCTTC. Translated: CASSTSGTGVGYTF.

V usage is TRBV29-1 and J usage is TRBJ1-2; D call uncertain. The CDR3 contains 11 residues. The germline V and J ends were trimmed by 1 base and 11 bases, with 11 bases remaining between them. Per the germline V gene, CDR1 is SQVTM and CDR2 is ANQGSEA. Here the CDR3 reads CSVEAGQRYTF. CDR3 nucleotide sequence: TGCAGCGTTGAAGCGGGTCAGCGATACACCTTC. The whole variable domain, filled in from reference TRBV29-1 and TRBJ1-2, reads SAVISQKPSRDICQRGTSLTIQCQVDSQVTMMFWYRQQPGQSLTLIATANQGSEATYESGFVIDKFPISRPNLTFSTLTVSNMSPEDSSIYLCSVEAGQRYTFGSGTRLTVV.

This clone was counted a single time. This chain's CDR3 is CASSYPGTLYYEQYF. The DNA of the CDR3 is TGTGCCAGCAGTTACCCCGGGACCTTGTACTACGAGCAGTACTTC. V gene TRBV6-2 or TRBV6-3 combines with J gene TRBJ2-7; D possibly matches TRBD1 or TRBD2 (5 bases each). Germline CDR1 is MNHEY and CDR2 is SVGEGT. The CDR3 loop spans 15 amino acids. The V end was cut by 2 bases, the J end by 3 bases, with 14 bases between.

The chain employs TRBV5-1 and TRBJ1-6; D not certain. V was cut by 5 bases and J by 8 bases, with 11 bases left in between. The CDR3 runs 13 residues. Germline assignment: CDR1 SGHRS and CDR2 YFSETQ. The DNA for the CDR3 is TGCGCCAGCAGGGCAGAATTGGATTCACCCCTCCACTTT. Protein: CASRAELDSPLHF.

The DNA of the CDR3 is TGTGCCAGCAGCGACCGCGGTGGGACTACTGATGAGCAGTTCTTC. Translating it yields CASSDRGGTTDEQFF. V gene TRBV7-3 combines with J gene TRBJ2-1; 7 bases agree with TRBD2. The CDR3 is 15 amino acids. Per the germline V gene, CDR1 is SGHTA and CDR2 is FQGTGA. V was pared by 5 bases and J by 8 bases, with 12 bases of the junction left unmatched.

The chain carries TRBV6-4 and TRBJ1-5; TRBD1 aligns across 7 bases. The V segment lost 8 bases and the J segment 3 bases; nucleotides outside the gene matches: 4. Germline-derived CDR1 and CDR2 are MRHNA and SNTAGT. The length of the CDR3 is 13 residues. Here the CDR3 DNA reads TGTGCCAGCTCGACAGGGCCCAATCAGCCCCAGCATTTT. As protein: CASSTGPNQPQHF.

This sequence joins TRBV4-1 and TRBJ2-7; 9 bases are a match to TRBD2. V was pared by 0 bases and J by 3 bases, with 6 bases of the junction left unmatched. CDR3 length equals 16 residues. Per the germline V gene, CDR1 is MGHRA and CDR2 is YSYEKL. The CDR3 sequence is CASSQDRGGARYEQYF. The CDR3 DNA is TGCGCCAGCAGCCAAGATCGCGGGGGGGCTCGCTACGAGCAGTACTTC.

This clone has just one count. The rearrangement joins TRBV4-1 to TRBJ1-4; D remains ambiguous. The CDR3 is 15 amino acids. Trimming cost V 0 bases and J 0 bases, with 5 bases left between them. The germline V gene has CDR1 MGHRA and CDR2 YSYEKL. This chain's CDR3 is CASSQDGTTNEKLFF. The CDR3 nucleotides are TGCGCCAGCAGCCAAGACGGAACAACTAATGAAAAACTGTTTTTT.

CDR3 DNA: TGTGCCAGCAGCGTAGGCAGCGCCCTTTCGGGAGATACGCAGTATTTT. Translated: CASSVGSALSGDTQYF. The chain joins TRBV9 to TRBJ2-3; D gene uncertain. Trimming pared 0 bases from V and 5 bases from J, leaving 16 bases between. The CDR3 runs 16 residues. From germline, CDR1 is SGDLS and CDR2 YYNGEE.